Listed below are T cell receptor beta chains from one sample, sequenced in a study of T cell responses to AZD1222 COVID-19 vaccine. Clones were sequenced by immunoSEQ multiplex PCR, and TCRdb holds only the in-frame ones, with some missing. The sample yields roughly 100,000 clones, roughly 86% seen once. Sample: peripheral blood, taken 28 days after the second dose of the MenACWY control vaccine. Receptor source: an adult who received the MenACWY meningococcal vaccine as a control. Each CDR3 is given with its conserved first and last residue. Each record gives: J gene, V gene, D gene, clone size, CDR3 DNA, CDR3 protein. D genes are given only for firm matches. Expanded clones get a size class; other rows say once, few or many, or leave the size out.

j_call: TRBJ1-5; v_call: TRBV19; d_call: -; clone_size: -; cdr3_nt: TGTGCCAGTAGAGGGGTAGGTGGGAGTCAGCCCCAGCATTTT; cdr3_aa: CASRGVGGSQPQHF
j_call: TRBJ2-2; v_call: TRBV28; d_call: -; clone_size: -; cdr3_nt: TGTGCCAGCAGCATGTCCCTTCTTCGCGCCGGGGAGCTGTTTTTT; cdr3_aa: CASSMSLLRAGELFF
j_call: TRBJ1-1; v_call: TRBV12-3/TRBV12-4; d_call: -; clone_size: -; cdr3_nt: TGTGCCAGCAGTTTCGAACGGACTGAAGCTTTCTTT; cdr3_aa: CASSFERTEAFF
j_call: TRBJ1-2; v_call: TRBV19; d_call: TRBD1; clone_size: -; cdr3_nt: TGTGCCAGTACTGGGGACAGGGGGCTGATCTACACCTTC; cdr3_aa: CASTGDRGLIYTF
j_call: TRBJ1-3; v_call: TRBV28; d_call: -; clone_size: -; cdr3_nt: TGTGCCAGCACCGCCCCCGGACAGAGAATTGGAAACACCATATATTTT; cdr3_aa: CASTAPGQRIGNTIYF
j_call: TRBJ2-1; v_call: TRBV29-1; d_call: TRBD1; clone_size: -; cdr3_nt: TGCAGCGTCCGACAGGGTGCCCCCTCCTACAATGAGCAGTTCTTC; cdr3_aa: CSVRQGAPSYNEQFF
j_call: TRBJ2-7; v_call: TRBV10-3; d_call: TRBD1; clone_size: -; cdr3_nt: TGTGCCATCAGTGGACAGGGGGACGAGCAGTACTTC; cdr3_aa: CAISGQGDEQYF
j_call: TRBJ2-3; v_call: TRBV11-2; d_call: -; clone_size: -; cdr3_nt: TGTGCCAGCACCATACTCACAGATACGCAGTATTTT; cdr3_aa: CASTILTDTQYF
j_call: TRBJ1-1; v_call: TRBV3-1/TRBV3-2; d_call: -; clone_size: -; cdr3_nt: TGTGCCAGCAGCCCCACCGGGGTTAACACTGAAGCTTTCTTT; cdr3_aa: CASSPTGVNTEAFF
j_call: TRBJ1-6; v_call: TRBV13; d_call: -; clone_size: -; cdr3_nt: TGTGCCAGCAGCTCCCAGGAGTCTAATTCACCCCTCCACTTT; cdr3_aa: CASSSQESNSPLHF
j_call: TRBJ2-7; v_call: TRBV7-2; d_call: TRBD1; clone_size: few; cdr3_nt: TGTGCCAGCAGCCCCCCGACAGGGACCTACGAGCAGTACTTC; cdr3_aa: CASSPPTGTYEQYF
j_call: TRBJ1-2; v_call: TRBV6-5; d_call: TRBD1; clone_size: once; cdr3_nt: TGTGCCAGCAGTTCGACAGGGAGGATAGGTTATGGCTACACCTTC; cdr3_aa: CASSSTGRIGYGYTF
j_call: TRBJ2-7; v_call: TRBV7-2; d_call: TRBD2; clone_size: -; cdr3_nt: TGTGCCAGCAGCTTACTAGCGGGGGACTCCTTCGAGCAGTACTTC; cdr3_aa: CASSLLAGDSFEQYF
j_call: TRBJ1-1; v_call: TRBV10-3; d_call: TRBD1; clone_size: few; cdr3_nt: TGTGCCATCAGTTTCACAGGGGTCGAAGCTTTCTTT; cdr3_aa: CAISFTGVEAFF
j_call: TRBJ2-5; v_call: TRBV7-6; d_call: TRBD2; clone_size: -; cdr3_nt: TGTGCCAGCAGCTTCTATCTCGGACTAGCGGGGGGACAAGAGACCCAGTACTTC; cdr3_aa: CASSFYLGLAGGQETQYF
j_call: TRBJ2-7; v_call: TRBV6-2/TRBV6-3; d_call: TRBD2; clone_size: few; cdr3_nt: TGTGCCAGCAGCCGGGACTACCTAAGCTCCTACGAGCAGTACTTC; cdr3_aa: CASSRDYLSSYEQYF
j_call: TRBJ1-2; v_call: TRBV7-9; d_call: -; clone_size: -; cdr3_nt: TGTGCCAGCAGCTTAGGGGGGGACATAGACTATGGCTACACCTTC; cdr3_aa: CASSLGGDIDYGYTF
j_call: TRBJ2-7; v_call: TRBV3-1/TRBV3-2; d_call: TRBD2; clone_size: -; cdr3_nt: TGTGCCAGCAGCACCCCGGGACTAGTTTCCGAGCAGTACTTC; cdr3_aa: CASSTPGLVSEQYF
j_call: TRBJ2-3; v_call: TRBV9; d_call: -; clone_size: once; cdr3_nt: TGTGCCAGCAGCGTCTCCCGGGGACTCACAGATACGCAGTATTTT; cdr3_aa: CASSVSRGLTDTQYF
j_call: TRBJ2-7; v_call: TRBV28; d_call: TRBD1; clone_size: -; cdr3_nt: TGTGCCAGCAGTCCGACAGGGGGCCGTGCCTACGAGCAGTACTTC; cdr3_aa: CASSPTGGRAYEQYF
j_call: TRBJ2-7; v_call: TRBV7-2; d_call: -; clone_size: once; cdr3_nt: TGTGCCAGCAGCTTAGAGGCCTCCCGCGAGCAGTACTTC; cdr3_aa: CASSLEASREQYF
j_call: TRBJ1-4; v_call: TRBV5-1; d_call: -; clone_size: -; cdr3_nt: TGCGCCAGCAGCTTGAACCTCAATGAAAAACTGTTTTTT; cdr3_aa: CASSLNLNEKLFF
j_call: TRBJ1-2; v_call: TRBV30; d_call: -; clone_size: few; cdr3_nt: TGTGCCTGGAGTGTAGGAGGGGTTGGCTACACCTTC; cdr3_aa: CAWSVGGVGYTF
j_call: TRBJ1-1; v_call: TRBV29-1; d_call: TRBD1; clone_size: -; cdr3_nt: TGCAGCGTCCCGGACAGGGACACCCTGGACACTGAAGCTTTCTTT; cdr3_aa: CSVPDRDTLDTEAFF
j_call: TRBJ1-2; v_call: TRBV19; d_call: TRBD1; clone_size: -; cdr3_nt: TGTGCCAGTAGTGCATCCGGGACAGGGCTTCGCATGAGTGGCTACACCTTC; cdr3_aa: CASSASGTGLRMSGYTF
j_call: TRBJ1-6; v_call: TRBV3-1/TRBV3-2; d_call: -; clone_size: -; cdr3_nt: TGTGCCAGCAGCTTTGACATGGGTAATTCACCCCTCCACTTT; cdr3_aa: CASSFDMGNSPLHF
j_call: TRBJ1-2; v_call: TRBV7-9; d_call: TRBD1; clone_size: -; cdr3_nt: TGTGCCAGCAGCCTCTTGGGACAGGGGAGCGGCTACACCTTC; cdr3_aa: CASSLLGQGSGYTF
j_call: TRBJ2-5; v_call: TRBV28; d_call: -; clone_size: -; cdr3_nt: TGTGCCAGCAGTTTCCCCGGGGGTCTGGGGACCCAGTACTTC; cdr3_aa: CASSFPGGLGTQYF
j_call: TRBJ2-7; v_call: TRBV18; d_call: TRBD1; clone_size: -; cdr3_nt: TGTGCCAGCTCACCTGGACAGGGTGCGGACGAGCAGTACTTC; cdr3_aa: CASSPGQGADEQYF
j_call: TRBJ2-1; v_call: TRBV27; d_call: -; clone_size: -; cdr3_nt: TGTGCCAGCAGGACCAGGACAGCCTACAATGAGCAGTTCTTC; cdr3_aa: CASRTRTAYNEQFF
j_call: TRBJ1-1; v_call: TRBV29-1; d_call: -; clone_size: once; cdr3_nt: TGCAGCGTTGAAGATCCGGCAGGGAGGACTGAAGCTTTCTTT; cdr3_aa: CSVEDPAGRTEAFF
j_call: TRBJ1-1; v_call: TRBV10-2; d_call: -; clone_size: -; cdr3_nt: TGCGCCAGCACCGTTATCTTGAACACTGAAGCTTTCTTT; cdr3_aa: CASTVILNTEAFF
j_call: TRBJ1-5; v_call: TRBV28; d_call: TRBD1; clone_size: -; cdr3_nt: TGTGCCAGCAGTTACGTGGGACAGGGGAGGGATCAGCCCCAGCATTTT; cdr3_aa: CASSYVGQGRDQPQHF
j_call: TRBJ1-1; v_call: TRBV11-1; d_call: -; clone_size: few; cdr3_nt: TGTGCCAGCAGCATATACGGGGGCACTGAAGCTTTCTTT; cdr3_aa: CASSIYGGTEAFF
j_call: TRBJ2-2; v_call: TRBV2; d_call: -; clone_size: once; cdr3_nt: TGTGCCAGCAGTGAGGTCAGAACCACCGGGGAGCTGTTTTTT; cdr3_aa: CASSEVRTTGELFF
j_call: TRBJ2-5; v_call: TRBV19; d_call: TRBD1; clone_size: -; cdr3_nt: TGTGCCAGTAGTGACAGGGCTCAAGAGACCCAGTACTTC; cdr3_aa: CASSDRAQETQYF
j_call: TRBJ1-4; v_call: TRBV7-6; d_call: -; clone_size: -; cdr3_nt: TGTGCCAGCAGCTTAGAAACGGGAAATAATGAAAAACTGTTTTTT; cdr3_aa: CASSLETGNNEKLFF
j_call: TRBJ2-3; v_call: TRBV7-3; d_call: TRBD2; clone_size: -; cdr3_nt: TGTGCCAGCAGCGTAGCGGGGGGCCGCACAGATACGCAGTATTTT; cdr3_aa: CASSVAGGRTDTQYF
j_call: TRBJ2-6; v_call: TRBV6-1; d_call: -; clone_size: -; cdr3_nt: TGTGCCAGCAGTGATGGCGGCACTGGGGCCAACGTCCTGACTTTC; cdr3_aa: CASSDGGTGANVLTF
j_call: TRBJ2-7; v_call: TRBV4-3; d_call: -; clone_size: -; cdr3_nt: TGCGCCAGCAGCCAAGATTGGGGTAGTCTTTACGAGCAGTACTTC; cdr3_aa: CASSQDWGSLYEQYF
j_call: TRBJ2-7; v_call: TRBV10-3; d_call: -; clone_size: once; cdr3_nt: TGTGCCATCAGTGAGGCGGGGCCCCCGGCGACCGAGCAGTACTTC; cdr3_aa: CAISEAGPPATEQYF
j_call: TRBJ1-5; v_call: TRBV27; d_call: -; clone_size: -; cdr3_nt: TGTGCCAGCAGTCTCCAGCGCGGTGGGGCCCAGCATTTT; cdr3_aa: CASSLQRGGAQHF
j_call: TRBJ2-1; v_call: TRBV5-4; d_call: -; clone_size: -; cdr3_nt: TGTGCCAGCAGCCAAAGGACCAACTTCCTGCATGAGCAGTTCTTC; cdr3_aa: CASSQRTNFLHEQFF
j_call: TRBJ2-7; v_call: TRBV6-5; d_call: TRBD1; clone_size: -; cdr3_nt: TGTGCCAGCACTCAAGGGGGGACAGGGGACTACGAGCAGTACTTC; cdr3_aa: CASTQGGTGDYEQYF
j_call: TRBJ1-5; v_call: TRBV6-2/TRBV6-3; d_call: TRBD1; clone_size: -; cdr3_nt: TGTGCCAGCAGTCCCGGACAGGTTAGCAATCAGCCCCAGCATTTT; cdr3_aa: CASSPGQVSNQPQHF
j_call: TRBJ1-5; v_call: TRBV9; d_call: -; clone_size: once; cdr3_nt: TGTGCCAGCAGCTCTCATGAGGGACAGCCCCAGCATTTT; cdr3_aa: CASSSHEGQPQHF
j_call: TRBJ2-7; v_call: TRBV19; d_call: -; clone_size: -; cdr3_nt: TGTGCCAGTAGTATGAGTGGAGGGGCAGGGATCGTCGAGCAGTACTTC; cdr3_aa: CASSMSGGAGIVEQYF
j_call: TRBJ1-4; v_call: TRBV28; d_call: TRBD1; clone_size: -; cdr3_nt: TGTGCCAGCAGTTTATTAGGGACAGGGACTAATGAAAAACTGTTTTTT; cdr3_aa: CASSLLGTGTNEKLFF
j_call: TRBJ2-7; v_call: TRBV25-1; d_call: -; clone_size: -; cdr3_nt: TGTGCCAGCAGTGATGGTCCAGGGCGGAACGAGCAGTACTTC; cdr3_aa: CASSDGPGRNEQYF
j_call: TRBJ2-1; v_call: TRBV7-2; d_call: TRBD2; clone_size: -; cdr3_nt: TGTGCCAGCAGCTTAGATAGCGGGGTTGCCTACAATGAGCAGTTCTTC; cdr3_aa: CASSLDSGVAYNEQFF
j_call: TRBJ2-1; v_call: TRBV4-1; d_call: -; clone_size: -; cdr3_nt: TGCGCCAGCAGCCGGAAAACTTGGGCGGAGCAGTTCTTC; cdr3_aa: CASSRKTWAEQFF